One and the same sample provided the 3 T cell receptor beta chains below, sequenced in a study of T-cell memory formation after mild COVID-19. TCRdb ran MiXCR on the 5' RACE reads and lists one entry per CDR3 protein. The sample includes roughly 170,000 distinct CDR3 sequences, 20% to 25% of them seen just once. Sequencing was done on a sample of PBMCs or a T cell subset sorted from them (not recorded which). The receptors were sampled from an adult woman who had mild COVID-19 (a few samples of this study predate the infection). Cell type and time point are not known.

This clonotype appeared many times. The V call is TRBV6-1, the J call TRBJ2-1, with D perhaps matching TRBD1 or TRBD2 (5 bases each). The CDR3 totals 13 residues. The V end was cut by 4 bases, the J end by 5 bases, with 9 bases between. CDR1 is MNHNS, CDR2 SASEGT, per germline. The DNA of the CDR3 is TGTGCCAGCAGTGTCGGGGCCCACAATGAGCAGTTCTTC. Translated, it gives CASSVGAHNEQFF.

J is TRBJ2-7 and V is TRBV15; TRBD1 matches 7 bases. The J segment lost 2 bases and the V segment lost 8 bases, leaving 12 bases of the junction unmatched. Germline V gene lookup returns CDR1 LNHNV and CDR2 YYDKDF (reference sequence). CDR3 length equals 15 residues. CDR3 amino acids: CATGPDRESAYEQYF. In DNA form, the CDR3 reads TGTGCCACCGGGCCCGACAGGGAGAGCGCCTACGAGCAGTACTTC.

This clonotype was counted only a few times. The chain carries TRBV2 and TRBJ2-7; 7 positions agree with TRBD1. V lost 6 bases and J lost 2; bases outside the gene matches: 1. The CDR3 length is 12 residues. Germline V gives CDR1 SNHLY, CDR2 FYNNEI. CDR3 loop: CASRQGTYEQYF. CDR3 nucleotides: TGTGCCAGCAGACAGGGGACCTACGAGCAGTACTTC.